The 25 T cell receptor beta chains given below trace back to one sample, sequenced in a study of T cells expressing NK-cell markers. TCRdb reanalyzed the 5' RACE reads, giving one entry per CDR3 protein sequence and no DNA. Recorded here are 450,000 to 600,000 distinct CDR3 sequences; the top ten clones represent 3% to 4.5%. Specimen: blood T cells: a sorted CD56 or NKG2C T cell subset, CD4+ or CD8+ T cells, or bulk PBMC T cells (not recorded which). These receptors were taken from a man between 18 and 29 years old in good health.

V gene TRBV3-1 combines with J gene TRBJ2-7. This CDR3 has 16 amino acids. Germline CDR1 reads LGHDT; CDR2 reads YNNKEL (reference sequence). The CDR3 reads CASSQDLRRSSYEQYF.

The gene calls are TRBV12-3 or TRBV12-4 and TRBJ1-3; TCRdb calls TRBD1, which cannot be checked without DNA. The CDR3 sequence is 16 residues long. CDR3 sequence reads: CASSAPSGLYLDTIYF.

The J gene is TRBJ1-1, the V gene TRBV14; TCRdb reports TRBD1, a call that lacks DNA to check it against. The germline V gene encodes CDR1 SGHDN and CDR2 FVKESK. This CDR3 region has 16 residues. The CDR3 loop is CASSHLQGKGNTEAFF.

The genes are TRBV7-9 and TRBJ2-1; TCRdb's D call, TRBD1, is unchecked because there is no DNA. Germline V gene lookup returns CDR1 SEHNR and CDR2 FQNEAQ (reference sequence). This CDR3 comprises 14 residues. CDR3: CASSPKDRGQEQFF.

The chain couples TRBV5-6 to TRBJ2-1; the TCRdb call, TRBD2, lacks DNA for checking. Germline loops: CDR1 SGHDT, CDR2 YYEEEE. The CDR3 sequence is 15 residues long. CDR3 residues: CASSRTSGNYNEQFF.

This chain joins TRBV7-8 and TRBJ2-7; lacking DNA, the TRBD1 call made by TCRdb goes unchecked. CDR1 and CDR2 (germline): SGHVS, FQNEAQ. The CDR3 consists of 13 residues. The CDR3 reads CASSYYRGNQQYF.

The CDR3 spells CAISESGLAGRNEQFF. The rearrangement joins TRBV10-3 to TRBJ2-1; the D gene TCRdb calls, TRBD2, cannot be checked with no DNA. The CDR3 extends over 16 amino acids. Per germline, CDR1 ENHRY and CDR2 SYGVKD.

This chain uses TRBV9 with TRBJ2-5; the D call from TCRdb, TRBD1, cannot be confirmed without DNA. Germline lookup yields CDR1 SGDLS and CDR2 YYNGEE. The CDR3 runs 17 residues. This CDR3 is CASSVSVFMGPGETQYF.

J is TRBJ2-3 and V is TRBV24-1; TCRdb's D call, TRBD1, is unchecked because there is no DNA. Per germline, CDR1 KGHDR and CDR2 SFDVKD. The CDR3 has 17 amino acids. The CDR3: CATSDPGTGPYADTQYF.

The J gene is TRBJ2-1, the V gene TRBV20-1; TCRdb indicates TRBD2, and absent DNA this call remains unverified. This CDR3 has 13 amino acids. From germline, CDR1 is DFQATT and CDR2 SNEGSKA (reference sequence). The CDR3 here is CSARDRRDYVSFF.

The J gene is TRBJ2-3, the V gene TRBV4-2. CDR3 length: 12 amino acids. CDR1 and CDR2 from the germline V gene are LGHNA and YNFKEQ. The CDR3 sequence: CASSQGSGTQYF.

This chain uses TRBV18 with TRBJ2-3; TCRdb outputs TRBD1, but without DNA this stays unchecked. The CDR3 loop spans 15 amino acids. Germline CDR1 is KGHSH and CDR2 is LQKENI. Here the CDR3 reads CASSPVQGATDTQYF.

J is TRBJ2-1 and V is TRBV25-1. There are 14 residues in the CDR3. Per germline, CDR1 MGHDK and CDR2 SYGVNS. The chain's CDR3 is CASSEMIVGNEQFF.

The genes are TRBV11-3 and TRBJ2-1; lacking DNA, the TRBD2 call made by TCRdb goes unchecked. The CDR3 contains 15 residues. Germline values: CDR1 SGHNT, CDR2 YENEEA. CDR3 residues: CASSPPDGGYNEQFF.

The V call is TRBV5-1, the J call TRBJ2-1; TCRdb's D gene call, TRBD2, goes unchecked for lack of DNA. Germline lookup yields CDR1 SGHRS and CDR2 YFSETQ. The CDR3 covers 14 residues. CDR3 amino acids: CASTGTADYNEQFF.

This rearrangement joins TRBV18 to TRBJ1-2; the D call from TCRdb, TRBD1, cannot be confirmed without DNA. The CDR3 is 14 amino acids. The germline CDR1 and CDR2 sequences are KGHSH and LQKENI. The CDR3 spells CASSPGGATDGYTF.

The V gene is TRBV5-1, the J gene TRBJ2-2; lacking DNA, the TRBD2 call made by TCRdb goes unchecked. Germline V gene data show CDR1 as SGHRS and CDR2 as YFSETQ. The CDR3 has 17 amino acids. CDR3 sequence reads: CASSLARVAVNTGELFF. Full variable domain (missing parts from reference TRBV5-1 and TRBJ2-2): KAGVTQTPRYLIKTRGQQVTLSCSPISGHRSVSWYQQTPGQGLQFLFEYFSETQRNKGNFPGRFSGRQFSNSRSEMNVSTLELGDSALYLCASSLARVAVNTGELFFGEGSRLTVL.

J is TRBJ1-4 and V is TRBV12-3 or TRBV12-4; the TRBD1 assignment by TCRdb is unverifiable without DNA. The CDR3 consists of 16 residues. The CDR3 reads CASSLGRGRGDEKLFF.

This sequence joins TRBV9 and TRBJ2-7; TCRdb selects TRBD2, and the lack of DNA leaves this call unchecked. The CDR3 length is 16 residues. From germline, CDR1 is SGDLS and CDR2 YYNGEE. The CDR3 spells CASSPSPAGGAYEQYF.

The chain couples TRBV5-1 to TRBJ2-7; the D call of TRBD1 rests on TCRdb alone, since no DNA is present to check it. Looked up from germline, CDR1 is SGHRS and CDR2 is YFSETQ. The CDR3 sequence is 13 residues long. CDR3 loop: CASRVPGDYEQYF.

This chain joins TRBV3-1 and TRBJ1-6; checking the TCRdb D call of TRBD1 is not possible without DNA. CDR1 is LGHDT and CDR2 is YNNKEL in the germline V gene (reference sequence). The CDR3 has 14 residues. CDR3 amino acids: CASRTGTDHSPLHF.

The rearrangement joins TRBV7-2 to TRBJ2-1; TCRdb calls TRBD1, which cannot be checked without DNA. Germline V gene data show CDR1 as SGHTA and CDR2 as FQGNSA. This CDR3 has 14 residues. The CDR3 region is CASSVDREDNEQFF.

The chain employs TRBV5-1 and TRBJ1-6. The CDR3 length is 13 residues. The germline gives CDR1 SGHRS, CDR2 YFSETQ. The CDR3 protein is CAIKWALRSPLHF.

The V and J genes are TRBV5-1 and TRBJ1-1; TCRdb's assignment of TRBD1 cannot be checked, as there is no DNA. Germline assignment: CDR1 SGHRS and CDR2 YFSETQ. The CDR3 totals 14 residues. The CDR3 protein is CASSRDRVNTEAFF.

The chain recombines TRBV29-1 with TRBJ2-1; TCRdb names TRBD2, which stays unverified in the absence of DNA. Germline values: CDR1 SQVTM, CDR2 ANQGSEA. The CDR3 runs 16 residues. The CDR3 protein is CSVEEWASGYYLEQFF.